This T cell receptor beta chain was identified during a study of technical replicates of blood from a few donors. Libraries were prepared by immunoSEQ multiplex PCR; TCRdb keeps only in-frame clonotypes and omits some of them. The sample has about 100,000 clones; over 90% are singletons. This CDR3 contains 13 residues. V gave up 4 bases and J gave up 0 bases, with 8 bases separating them. Germline-derived CDR1 and CDR2 are SGHNT and YYREEE (reference sequence). Sequencing was done on a sample of T cells isolated from PBMCs. The source is a human donor in good health. The gene calls are TRBV5-4 and TRBJ2-7; D remains unclear. CDR3 nucleotides: TGTGCCAGCAGCCAATCGAGCTCCTACGAGCAGTACTTC. Amino acid sequence: CASSQSSSYEQYF. The variable domain in full, completed from reference TRBV5-4 and TRBJ2-7, reads ETGVTQSPTHLIKTRGQQVTLRCSSQSGHNTVSWYQQALGQGPQFIFQYYREEENGRGNFPPRFSGLQFPNYSSELNVNALELDDSALYLCASSQSSSYEQYFGPGTRLTVT.